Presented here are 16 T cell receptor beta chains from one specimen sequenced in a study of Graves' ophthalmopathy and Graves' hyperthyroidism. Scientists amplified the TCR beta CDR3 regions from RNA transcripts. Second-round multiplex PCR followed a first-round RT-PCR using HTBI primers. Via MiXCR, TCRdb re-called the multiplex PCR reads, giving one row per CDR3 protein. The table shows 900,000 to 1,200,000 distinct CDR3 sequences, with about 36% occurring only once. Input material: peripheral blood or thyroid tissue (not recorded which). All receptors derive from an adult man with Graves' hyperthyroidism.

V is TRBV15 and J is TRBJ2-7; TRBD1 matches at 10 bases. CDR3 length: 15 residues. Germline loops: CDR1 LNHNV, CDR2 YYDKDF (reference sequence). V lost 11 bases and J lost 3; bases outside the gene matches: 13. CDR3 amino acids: CAWSSDRGLRYEQYF. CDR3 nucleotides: TGTGCCTGGAGCTCCGACAGGGGGCTACGCTACGAGCAGTACTTC.

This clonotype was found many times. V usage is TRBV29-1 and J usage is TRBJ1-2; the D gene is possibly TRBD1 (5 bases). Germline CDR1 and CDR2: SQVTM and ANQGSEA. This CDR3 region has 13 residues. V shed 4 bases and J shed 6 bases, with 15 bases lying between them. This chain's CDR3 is CSVGGLSSNGYTF. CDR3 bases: TGCAGCGTTGGGGGGTTGAGTTCAAATGGCTACACCTTC.

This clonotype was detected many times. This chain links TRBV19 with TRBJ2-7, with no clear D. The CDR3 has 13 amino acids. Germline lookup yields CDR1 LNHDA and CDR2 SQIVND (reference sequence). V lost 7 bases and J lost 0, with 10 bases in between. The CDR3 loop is CASKAGPSYEQYF. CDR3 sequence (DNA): TGTGCCAGTAAAGCAGGACCCTCCTACGAGCAGTACTTC.

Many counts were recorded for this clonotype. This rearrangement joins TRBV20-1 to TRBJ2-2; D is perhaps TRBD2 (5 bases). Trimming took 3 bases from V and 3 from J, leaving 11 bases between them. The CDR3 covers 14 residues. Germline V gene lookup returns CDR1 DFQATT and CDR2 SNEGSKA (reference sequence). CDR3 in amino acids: CSASEGRDTGELFF. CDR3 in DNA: TGCAGTGCTAGTGAGGGCCGGGACACCGGGGAGCTGTTTTTT.

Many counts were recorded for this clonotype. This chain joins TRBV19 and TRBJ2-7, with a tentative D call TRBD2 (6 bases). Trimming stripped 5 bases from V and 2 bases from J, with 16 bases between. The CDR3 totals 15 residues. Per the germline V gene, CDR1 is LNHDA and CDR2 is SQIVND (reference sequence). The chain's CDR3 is CASSAVDGRAYEQYF. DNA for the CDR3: TGTGCCAGTAGTGCCGTCGACGGGAGAGCCTACGAGCAGTACTTC.

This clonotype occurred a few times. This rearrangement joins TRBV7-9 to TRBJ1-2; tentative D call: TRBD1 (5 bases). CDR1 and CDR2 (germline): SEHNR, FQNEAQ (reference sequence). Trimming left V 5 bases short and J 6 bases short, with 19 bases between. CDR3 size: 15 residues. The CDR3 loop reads CASSPEYSGGDGYTF. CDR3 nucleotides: TGTGCCAGCAGCCCTGAGTATTCTGGGGGAGATGGCTACACCTTC.

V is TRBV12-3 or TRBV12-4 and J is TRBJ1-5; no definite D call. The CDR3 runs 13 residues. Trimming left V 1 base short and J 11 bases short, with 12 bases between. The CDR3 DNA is TGTGCCAGCAGTTTAGTAGGGAGAGAGACCCAGCATTTT. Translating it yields CASSLVGRETQHF.

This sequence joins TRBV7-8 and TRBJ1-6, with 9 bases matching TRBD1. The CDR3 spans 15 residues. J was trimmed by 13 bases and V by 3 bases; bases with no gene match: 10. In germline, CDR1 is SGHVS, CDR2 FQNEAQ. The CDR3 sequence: CASSLDRGRNQPLHF. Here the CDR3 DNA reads TGTGCCAGCAGCTTGGACAGGGGCCGCAATCAGCCCCTCCACTTT.

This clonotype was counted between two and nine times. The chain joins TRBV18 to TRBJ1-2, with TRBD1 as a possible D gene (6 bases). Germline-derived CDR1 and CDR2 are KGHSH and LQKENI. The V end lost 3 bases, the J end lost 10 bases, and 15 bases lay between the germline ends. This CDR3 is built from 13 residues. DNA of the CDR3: TGTGCCAGCTCACCCTCGCGACAGGTGACCTACACCTTC. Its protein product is CASSPSRQVTYTF.

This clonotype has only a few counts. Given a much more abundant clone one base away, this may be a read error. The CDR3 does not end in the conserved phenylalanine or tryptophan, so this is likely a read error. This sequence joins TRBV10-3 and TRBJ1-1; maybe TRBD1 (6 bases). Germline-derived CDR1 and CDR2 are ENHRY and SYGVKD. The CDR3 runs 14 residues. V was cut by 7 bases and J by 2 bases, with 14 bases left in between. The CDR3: CAITPTGVNTEAFL. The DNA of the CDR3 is TGTGCCATCACCCCGACAGGAGTTAACACTGAAGCTTTCCTT.

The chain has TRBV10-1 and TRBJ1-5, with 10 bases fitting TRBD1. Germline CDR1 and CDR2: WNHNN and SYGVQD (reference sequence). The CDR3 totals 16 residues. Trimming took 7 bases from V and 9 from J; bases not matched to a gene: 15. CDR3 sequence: CASIIRLDRGTGPQHF. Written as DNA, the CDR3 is TGCGCCAGCATAATCCGACTGGACAGGGGGACAGGGCCCCAGCATTTT.

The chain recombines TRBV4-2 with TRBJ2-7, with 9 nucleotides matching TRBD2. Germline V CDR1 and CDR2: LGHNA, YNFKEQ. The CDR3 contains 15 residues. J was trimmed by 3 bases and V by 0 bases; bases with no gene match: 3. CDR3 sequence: CASSQEAGGLYEQYF. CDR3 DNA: TGTGCCAGCAGCCAAGAGGCGGGAGGGCTCTACGAGCAGTACTTC.

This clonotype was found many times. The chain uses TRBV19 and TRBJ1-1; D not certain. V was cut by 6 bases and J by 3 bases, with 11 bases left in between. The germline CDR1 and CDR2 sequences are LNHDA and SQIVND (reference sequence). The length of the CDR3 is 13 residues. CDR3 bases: TGTGCCAGTAGGGGCCAACGGGACACTGAAGCTTTCTTT. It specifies CASRGQRDTEAFF. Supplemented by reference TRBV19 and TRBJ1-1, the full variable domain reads DGGITQSPKYLFRKEGQNVTLSCEQNLNHDAMYWYRQDPGQGLRLIYYSQIVNDFQKGDIAEGYSVSREKKESFPLTVTSAQKNPTAFYLCASRGQRDTEAFFGQGTRLTVV.

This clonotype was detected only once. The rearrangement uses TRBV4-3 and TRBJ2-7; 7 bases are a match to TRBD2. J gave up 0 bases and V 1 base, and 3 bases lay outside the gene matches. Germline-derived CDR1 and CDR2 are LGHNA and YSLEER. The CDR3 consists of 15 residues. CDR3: CASSQVGEGSYEQYF. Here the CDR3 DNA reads TGCGCCAGCAGCCAAGTCGGGGAGGGCTCCTACGAGCAGTACTTC.

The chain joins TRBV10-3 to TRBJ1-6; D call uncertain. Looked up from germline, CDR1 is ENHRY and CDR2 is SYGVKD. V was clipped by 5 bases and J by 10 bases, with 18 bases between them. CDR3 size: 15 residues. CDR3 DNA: TGTGCCATCAGTCGGGAGCAAGTGGGCGGCTCACCCCTCCACTTT. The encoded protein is CAISREQVGGSPLHF.

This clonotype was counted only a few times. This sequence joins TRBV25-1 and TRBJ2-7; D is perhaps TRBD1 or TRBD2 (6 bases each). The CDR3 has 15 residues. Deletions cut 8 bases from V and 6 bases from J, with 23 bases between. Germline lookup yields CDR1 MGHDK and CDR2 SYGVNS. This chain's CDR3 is CASFGGRESHGEQYF. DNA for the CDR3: TGTGCCAGCTTCGGGGGCAGGGAATCTCATGGCGAGCAGTACTTC.